This is a list of T cell receptor beta chains from one sample in a study of graft-versus-host responses after intestinal transplantation. Only in-frame clones appear in the TCRdb table, and some are missing; sequencing was by immunoSEQ multiplex PCR. The data contain some 22,000 clones, roughly 43% of them singletons. The sequencing used alloreactive CD8+ T cells from a mixed lymphocyte reaction culture, collected before intestinal transplant. All receptors come from a human patient who received an intestinal transplant. The CDR3 runs from the conserved cysteine through the conserved F or W. Fields, in order: J gene, V gene, CDR3 protein.

>TRBJ2-1|TRBV30
CAWRGGRSYNEQFF
>TRBJ1-3|TRBV4-2
CASSTRRPDSGNTIYF
>TRBJ2-7|TRBV7-9
CASSLELAGTKQYF
>TRBJ1-5|TRBV28
CASSLTGPHRPQHF
>TRBJ1-5|TRBV6-5
CASSYSEGNQPQHF
>TRBJ2-7|TRBV6-6
CASSYSLTSYEQYF
>TRBJ1-4|TRBV6-5
CASSGRQGYNEKLFF
>TRBJ2-7|TRBV19
CASRPGTGEYEQYF
>TRBJ2-1|TRBV19
CASSMFGGSLAEQFF
>TRBJ2-7|TRBV6-5
CASSETRGGGEQYF
>TRBJ2-3|TRBV9
CASSRGSDTQYF
>TRBJ2-2|TRBV25-1
CASRQETGLLKDAGELFF
>TRBJ2-1|TRBV10-3
CAISGLFEQFF
>TRBJ2-7|TRBV6-5
CASSRPGLANEQYF
>TRBJ2-5|TRBV6-1
CASSASPGMQETQYF
>TRBJ2-7|TRBV6-5
CASSYLPGLAGLEQYF
>TRBJ2-1|TRBV7-3
CASSGNSFREQFF
>TRBJ2-3|TRBV2
CASSRISGMAEDTQYF
>TRBJ2-7|TRBV27
CASSVGTGIFYEQYF
>TRBJ1-2|TRBV7-2
CASSLRGGGQNYGYTF
>TRBJ2-1|TRBV9
CASSVAWSTSYNEQFF
>TRBJ2-1|TRBV19
CASSIGGKVGGEQFF
>TRBJ2-3|TRBV27
CASSLPGGRRDTQYF
>TRBJ2-2|TRBV27
CASSLIGQNSPGELFF
>TRBJ2-3|TRBV18
CASSPQRGLRGDTDTQYF
>TRBJ2-7|TRBV19
CASSSGGPYEQYF
>TRBJ2-2|TRBV9
CASSVFSSGNTGELFF
>TRBJ1-5|TRBV28
CASSLGQVGNQPQHF
>TRBJ2-7|TRBV5-1
CASSANPGVGEQYF
>TRBJ2-1|TRBV30
CAWMVRGRYNEQFF
>TRBJ2-4|TRBV28
CASRDPNNNIQYF
>TRBJ2-7|TRBV5-1
CASSSPGYSYEQYF
>TRBJ1-2|TRBV6-5
CASTEGSNYGYTF
>TRBJ1-1|TRBV14
CASSQDPGQGNTEAFF
>TRBJ1-1|TRBV12-5
CASGLVPKEATLMNTEAFF
>TRBJ1-5|TRBV4-2
CASSYLDSYQPQHF
>TRBJ1-1|TRBV7-3
CASSFSLNTEAFF
>TRBJ2-7|TRBV4-1
CASSQDRTPRAEQYF
>TRBJ1-5|TRBV2
CASRRDGSNQPQHF